A selection of T cell receptor beta chains follows, all from one sample in a study of OX40 agonist ivuxolimab in advanced cancers. The method was immunoSEQ multiplex PCR; TCRdb's version includes in-frame clones alone and lacks a portion of them. Of 70,000 to 95,000 clones in the sample, 88% were seen once. Sample: CD4+ or CD8+ T cells sorted from blood, taken in a trial of the OX40 agonist ivuxolimab. The receptors derive from an adult with an advanced solid tumor such as melanoma, head and neck, liver or kidney cancer. The CDR3 runs from the conserved cysteine through the conserved F or W.

v_call,cdr3_aa
TRBV5-1,CASSLVGQNTEAFF
TRBV6-5,CASSSDRGTTEAFF
TRBV11-2,CASRRDSNNEQFF
TRBV7-2,CASSLAPGQGNTEAFF
TRBV5-1,CASSFGQGEGGTQYF
TRBV4-2,CASSQNTGQGAYYGYTF
TRBV6-6,CASSPLTSGGIDTQYF
TRBV5-1,CASSPFGADTQYF
TRBV28,CASSSWREGLDTQYF
TRBV10-1,CASSGPNTEAFF
TRBV28,CASSLAGGNTEAFF
TRBV7-8,CASSLSPPTDTQYF
TRBV6-1,CASSDRDRGIGEKLFF
TRBV6-1,CASSGAREQYF
TRBV11-3,CASSLVAASGSYNEQFF
TRBV5-1,CASSSGVMGTDTQYF
TRBV7-9,CASSRDRSGNTIYF
TRBV5-4,CASSLGGASNEKLFF
TRBV29-1,CSGTSGLYNEQFF
TRBV5-1,CASSLAPPQSAQYF
TRBV2,CASSPQRSSYNEQFF
TRBV15,CATSRSRLDMTSNEQFF
TRBV5-8,CASSLYNYGYTF
TRBV18,CASSTSKNTEAFF
TRBV10-3,CAIAWTSNTGELFF
TRBV6-6,CASRTSGAYEQYF
TRBV18,CASSPTGTPSNSPLHF
TRBV7-9,CASSLAISVNEQFF
TRBV29-1,CSELAALGNEQFF
TRBV29-1,CSVSENEKLFF
TRBV15,CATSRRTSGNEQFF
TRBV5-1,CASSLETPGHGYYEQYF
TRBV5-1,CAGRRGETSTDTQYF
TRBV7-9,CASSPAGQYSGNTIYF
TRBV7-9,CASSGEGNTEAFF
TRBV9,CASSVGQPWETQYF
TRBV18,CASSPLGGGVTKDTEAFF
TRBV5-4,CASSTSTDTQYF
TRBV28,CASSSDRFPYF
TRBV4-1,CASSQRGATNEKLFF
TRBV6-5,CASKTGYSGANVLTF
TRBV10-1,CASTKTRVTETQYF
TRBV11-3,CASSLVRTSYEQYF
TRBV19,CASSIRQAGRETQYF
TRBV28,CASRGQSTDTQYF
TRBV7-8,CASSLTTGGYYGYTF
TRBV5-1,CASSEPGLSSTDTQYF
TRBV5-1,CASSLAGAYYVGELFF
TRBV5-4,CASSSLPGLAGGETQYF
TRBV6-1,CASSGRRAGGPHTQYF